These 16 T cell receptor beta chains were sequenced from one sample in a study of T cells in Graves' hyperthyroidism and ophthalmopathy. RNA transcripts served as the template for amplifying TCR beta CDR3 regions. The study used the HTBI primer set for a first-round RT-PCR of the TCR CDR3. TCRdb redid the calling of the multiplex PCR reads with MiXCR, one entry per CDR3 protein. Found here are around 690,000 distinct CDR3 sequences, roughly 17% of them singletons; the top ten hold around 15%. The sample taken for sequencing was blood. Receptors originate from a man aged 45-60 years with Graves' hyperthyroidism.

The CDR3 sequence: CASSLVTGGAGYTF. The CDR3 DNA follows: TGTGCCAGCAGCTTAGTAACAGGGGGCGCTGGCTACACCTTC. This chain connects TRBV7-8 to TRBJ1-2, with 9 bases that match TRBD1. The germline V gene has CDR1 SGHVS and CDR2 FQNEAQ. V lost 1 base to trimming and J lost 7 bases; unmatched junction nucleotides: 4. This CDR3 is built from 14 residues.

This clonotype occurred many times. The rearrangement joins TRBV28 to TRBJ1-1, with D unresolved. Germline CDR1 is MDHEN and CDR2 is SYDVKM. V dropped 4 bases and J dropped 2 bases, with 8 bases sitting between them. The CDR3 length is 13 residues. In DNA form, the CDR3 reads TGTGCCAGCAGTTCAACTTTTAACACTGAAGCTTTCTTT. Translating gives CASSSTFNTEAFF.

In its sample, this clonotype was seen many times. The rearrangement joins TRBV28 to TRBJ2-7; 9 nucleotides align to TRBD1. The V and J ends lost 7 bases and 7 bases, in that order; junction bases with no gene match: 8. The CDR3 extends over 13 amino acids. In germline, CDR1 is MDHEN, CDR2 SYDVKM. The CDR3 is CASKGQGPLEQYF. Here the CDR3 DNA reads TGTGCCAGCAAGGGACAGGGACCTCTGGAGCAGTACTTC.

This clonotype came up once. V is TRBV7-3 and J is TRBJ2-3; 7 nucleotides agree with TRBD1. Trimming took 3 bases from V and 4 from J; bases not matched to a gene: 4. The CDR3 consists of 14 residues. Germline V gives CDR1 SGHTA, CDR2 FQGTGA. The CDR3 region has the DNA TGTGCCAGCAGCTTGACAGGGCGGGCAGATACGCAGTATTTT. As protein: CASSLTGRADTQYF.

This clonotype has ten or more counts. The chain joins TRBV6-1 to TRBJ2-5, with 9 bases that match TRBD1. J gave up 5 bases and V 5 bases, and 9 bases lay outside the gene matches. The CDR3 covers 15 residues. The V gene's germline CDR1 is MNHNS and CDR2 SASEGT. CDR3 residues: CASSTGQGGWETQYF. The CDR3 nucleotides read TGTGCCAGCAGTACGGGACAGGGAGGATGGGAGACCCAGTACTTC.

In its sample, this clonotype was seen many times. The V call is TRBV24-1, the J call TRBJ2-2, with D uncertain. This CDR3 is 16 amino acids long. With 2 bases removed from V and 0 bases from J, the gap between germline ends came to 9 bases. CDR1 KGHDR and CDR2 SFDVKD come from the germline V gene. CDR3 in amino acids: CATSDYGFANTGELFF. The CDR3 region has the DNA TGTGCCACCAGTGATTACGGCTTCGCGAACACCGGGGAGCTGTTTTTT.

V is TRBV5-5 and J is TRBJ2-2; D uncertain. V lost 5 bases, J lost 4 bases, and 24 bases lay in between. CDR1 is SGHKS, CDR2 YYEKEE, per germline (reference sequence). The CDR3 loop spans 18 amino acids. CDR3 nucleotides: TGTGCCAGCAGGCATGGAATGGACCCCTTCCCCAGCACCGGGGAGCTGTTTTTT. Translated: CASRHGMDPFPSTGELFF.

The V and J genes are TRBV25-1 and TRBJ2-1; the D call may be TRBD1 or TRBD2 (5 bases each). CDR1 is MGHDK, CDR2 SYGVNS, per germline. V was cut by 1 base and J by 8 bases, with 15 bases left in between. The CDR3 extends over 15 amino acids. Here the CDR3 reads CASSESPRGGHEQFF. In nucleotides, the CDR3 is TGTGCCAGCAGTGAATCTCCAAGGGGCGGGCATGAGCAGTTCTTC.

A few counts support this clonotype. V gene TRBV7-9 combines with J gene TRBJ2-7; 7 bases match TRBD1. This CDR3 contains 15 residues. V shed 5 bases and J 3 bases; nucleotides not matched to a gene: 10. Germline V gene data show CDR1 as SEHNR and CDR2 as FQNEAQ (reference sequence). Here the CDR3 reads CASSPWTGLLYEQYF. DNA of the CDR3: TGTGCCAGCAGCCCCTGGACAGGCCTACTCTACGAGCAGTACTTC.

The CDR3 region is CAWSVMGGNQPQHF. The CDR3 nucleotides are TGTGCCTGGAGTGTTATGGGTGGAAATCAGCCCCAGCATTTT. The chain is built from TRBV30 and TRBJ1-5; D unresolved. V was trimmed by 0 bases and J by 4 bases, leaving 10 bases between them. Germline V gives CDR1 GTSNPN, CDR2 SVGIG (reference sequence). The CDR3 contains 14 residues.

Many counts were recorded for this clonotype. The J gene is TRBJ2-7, the V gene TRBV11-2; D unresolved. Trimming shortened V by 0 bases and J by 3 bases, and 12 bases separated the two germline ends. Germline V gene data show CDR1 as SGHAT and CDR2 as FQNNGV. The CDR3 runs 15 residues. The CDR3 loop is CASSLDLPGIYEQYF. The CDR3 bases are TGTGCCAGCAGCTTAGATCTCCCAGGTATCTACGAGCAGTACTTC. Variable domain in full (rest from reference TRBV11-2 and TRBJ2-7): EAGVAQSPRYKIIEKRQSVAFWCNPISGHATLYWYQQILGQGPKLLIQFQNNGVVDDSQLPKDRFSAERLKGVDSTLKIQPAKLEDSAVYLCASSLDLPGIYEQYFGPGTRLTVT.

This clonotype has ten or more counts. The chain uses TRBV5-5 and TRBJ1-2, with 10 bases aligning to TRBD1. J gave up 2 bases and V 5 bases, and 6 bases lay outside the gene matches. CDR3 size: 15 residues. The germline CDR1 and CDR2 sequences are SGHKS and YYEKEE (reference sequence). In nucleotides, the CDR3 is TGTGCCAGCAGACAGCCGGGACAGGGGAACTATGGCTACACCTTC. Protein sequence: CASRQPGQGNYGYTF.

The table lists this clonotype with a few counts. DNA of the CDR3: TGTGCCAGCAGCCAAGATGAACAGGGGCTAGACTCTGGGGCCAACGTCCTGACTTTC. Its translation: CASSQDEQGLDSGANVLTF. This chain connects TRBV3-1 to TRBJ2-6, with TRBD1 matching over 7 bases. V gave up 0 bases and J gave up 0 bases; unmatched junction bases: 8. This CDR3 has 19 residues. From germline, CDR1 is LGHDT and CDR2 YNNKEL (reference sequence). Drawing the rest from reference TRBV3-1 and TRBJ2-6, the complete variable domain is DTAVSQTPKYLVTQMGNDKSIKCEQNLGHDTMYWYKQDSKKFLKIMFSYNNKELIINETVPNRFSPKSPDKAHLNLHINSLELGDSAVYFCASSQDEQGLDSGANVLTFGAGSRLTVL.

This chain connects TRBV19 to TRBJ1-1; 9 bases agree with TRBD1. CDR1 LNHDA and CDR2 SQIVND come from the germline V gene (reference sequence). The CDR3 covers 15 residues. V shed 4 bases and J 2 bases; nucleotides not matched to a gene: 5. Here the CDR3 reads CASSTWTGENTEAFF. The CDR3, as DNA: TGTGCCAGTAGTACATGGACAGGGGAAAACACTGAAGCTTTCTTT.

The chain employs TRBV7-9 and TRBJ2-7; 10 nucleotides line up with TRBD1. Germline-derived CDR1 and CDR2 are SEHNR and FQNEAQ (reference sequence). The CDR3 is 14 residues long. After removal of 8 bases from V and 3 bases from J, the junction contained 7 bases not matched to a gene. The chain's CDR3 is CASWGQGSNYEQYF. The DNA for the CDR3 is TGTGCCAGCTGGGGACAGGGGAGTAACTACGAGCAGTACTTC.

V usage is TRBV28 and J usage is TRBJ2-1, with 9 bases fitting TRBD1. The CDR3 extends over 17 amino acids. CDR1 is MDHEN, CDR2 SYDVKM, per germline. The J segment lost 7 bases and the V segment lost 4 bases, leaving 14 bases of the junction unmatched. CDR3 nucleotide sequence: TGTGCCAGCAGTTCATGGGGGGGGACAGGGAATGAAAATGAGCAGTTCTTC. This sequence encodes CASSSWGGTGNENEQFF. Full variable domain (rest looked up from reference TRBV28 and TRBJ2-1): DVKVTQSSRYLVKRTGEKVFLECVQDMDHENMFWYRQDPGLGLRLIYFSYDVKMKEKGDIPEGYSVSREKKERFSLILESASTNQTSMYLCASSSWGGTGNENEQFFGPGTRLTVL.